Sequencing of this T cell receptor (beta chain) was carried out in a study of T-cell reconstitution after alpha-beta-depleted transplantation in children. General study findings and limits: One year post-transplant, T-cell counts and diversity were largely derived from T cells produced anew. In some patients, recipient T cells and intrathymic progenitors surviving conditioning explained high day-60 diversity. Alpha-beta T cells about two months after transplant reportedly derived from several hundred expanded graft clones.

Looked up from germline, CDR1 is SQVTM and CDR2 is ANQGSEA. The V end lost 6 bases, the J end lost 6 bases, and 14 bases lay between the germline ends. This CDR3 is built from 12 residues. To note about this clonotype: What it binds is unknown.

Unique molecular identifiers were incorporated into the prepared TCRbeta library. TCRdb processed the PCR reads anew with MiXCR; each CDR3 protein has one entry. The data contain approximately 400,000 distinct CDR3 sequences, about a sixth of them singletons. The source of this sequence is a boy younger than two who had a stem cell transplant for Wiskott-Aldrich syndrome, so the T cells may come from the graft donor. The gene calls are TRBV29-1 and TRBJ1-2, with D perhaps matching TRBD1 (6 bases). Specimen: PBMCs, mostly from graft donor cells, collected 360 days after TCRalphabeta/CD19-depleted stem cell transplant. The CDR3 sequence: CSVRGGSDGYTF. Here the CDR3 DNA reads TGCAGCGTAAGAGGGGGAAGCGATGGCTACACCTTC.